One sample yielded the 23 T cell receptor beta chains listed below, sequenced in a study of T-cell memory formation after mild COVID-19. MiXCR was run by TCRdb on the 5' RACE reads, yielding one entry per CDR3 protein. The repertoire holds approximately 250,000 distinct CDR3 sequences, with about a sixth as singletons. Sequenced sample: PBMCs or a T cell subset sorted from them (not recorded which). The receptors derive from a man aged 18 to 30 who had mild COVID-19 (a few samples of this study predate the infection). Cell type and time point are not known.

The table lists this clonotype with a few counts. The chain employs TRBV5-1 and TRBJ2-1, with no clear D. Germline-derived CDR1 and CDR2 are SGHRS and YFSETQ. The CDR3 sequence is 12 residues long. Trimming cost V 1 base and J 8 bases, with 7 bases left between them. CDR3 nucleotides: TGCGCCAGCAGCTTGACAGTTGATGAGCAGTTCTTC. Translating gives CASSLTVDEQFF. Full variable domain (remainder filled in from reference TRBV5-1 and TRBJ2-1): KAGVTQTPRYLIKTRGQQVTLSCSPISGHRSVSWYQQTPGQGLQFLFEYFSETQRNKGNFPGRFSGRQFSNSRSEMNVSTLELGDSALYLCASSLTVDEQFFGPGTRLTVL.

A few counts support this clonotype. The chain is built from TRBV30 and TRBJ2-2; no clear D gene. This CDR3 spans 11 amino acids. V was cut by 5 bases and J by 10 bases, with 11 bases left in between. CDR1 and CDR2 from the germline V gene are GTSNPN and SVGIG (reference sequence). CDR3 region: CAWETGEELFF. The CDR3, as DNA: TGTGCCTGGGAGACTGGCGAGGAGCTGTTTTTT.

The J gene is TRBJ1-1, the V gene TRBV25-1; possibly TRBD1 for D (6 bases). Germline V gene lookup returns CDR1 MGHDK and CDR2 SYGVNS. Trimming left V 3 bases short and J 3 bases short, with 14 bases between. The CDR3 loop spans 15 amino acids. The CDR3 here is CASSDARRGDTEAFF. The CDR3 DNA reads as TGTGCCAGCAGTGATGCTCGCAGGGGTGACACTGAAGCTTTCTTT.

This clonotype was detected only a few times. The rearrangement links TRBV7-9 to TRBJ2-3; 7 nucleotides match TRBD2. Germline V gene lookup returns CDR1 SEHNR and CDR2 FQNEAQ (reference sequence). Trimming cost V 5 bases and J 6 bases; bases outside gene matches: 14. The CDR3 length is 16 residues. The CDR3, as DNA: TGTGCCAGCAGCCAGCCAGGACGCATCGGGGGGGATACGCAGTATTTT. It is translated as CASSQPGRIGGDTQYF.

This clonotype was counted only a few times. The chain has TRBV12-3 or TRBV12-4 and TRBJ2-1; 7 bases fit TRBD2. After removal of 3 bases from V and 4 bases from J, the junction contained 6 bases not matched to a gene. This CDR3 has 15 amino acids. The CDR3 region is CASSLAGEAYNEQFF. The CDR3 DNA follows: TGTGCCAGCAGTTTGGCGGGAGAAGCTTACAATGAGCAGTTCTTC.

In this sample, this clonotype turned up a few times. The V and J genes are TRBV9 and TRBJ2-4, with TRBD2 matching 7 bases. Germline loops: CDR1 SGDLS, CDR2 YYNGEE. The CDR3 covers 13 residues. J gave up 7 bases and V 7 bases, and 8 bases lay outside the gene matches. The CDR3 DNA sequence: TGTGCCAGCCGAGGGGAGGGAGCCAACATTCAGTACTTC. Amino acids: CASRGEGANIQYF.

There are a few counts of this clonotype. V and J are TRBV15 and TRBJ1-5; tentatively, D is TRBD1 (5 bases). The ends were cut back, 5 bases at V and 5 bases at J, with 10 bases in the middle. Per the germline V gene, CDR1 is LNHNV and CDR2 is YYDKDF (reference sequence). CDR3 length: 13 amino acids. CDR3 nucleotides: TGTGCCACCAGCCTTGGGGCCGATCAGCCCCAGCATTTT. This sequence encodes CATSLGADQPQHF. The full variable domain, rest sourced from reference TRBV15 and TRBJ1-5, is DAMVIQNPRYQVTQFGKPVTLSCSQTLNHNVMYWYQQKSSQAPKLLFHYYDKDFNNEADTPDNFQSRRPNTSFCFLDIRSPGLGDTAMYLCATSLGADQPQHFGDGTRLSIL.

This clonotype showed up just a few times. V is TRBV28 and J is TRBJ1-5; possibly TRBD1 for D (5 bases). The V end was cut by 1 base, the J end by 16 bases, with 26 bases between. CDR3 length: 16 residues. CDR1 and CDR2 (germline): MDHEN, SYDVKM. The CDR3 nucleotides read TGTGCCAGCAGTTTATTGGGCTCGGGGGTCCTCGATATAAAACATTTT. As protein: CASSLLGSGVLDIKHF.

The table lists this clonotype with a few counts. This chain joins TRBV27 and TRBJ1-3; D may be TRBD1 (6 bases). Germline CDR1 and CDR2: MNHEY and SMNVEV (reference sequence). The length of the CDR3 is 13 residues. V was trimmed by 4 bases and J by 4 bases, leaving 8 bases between them. The DNA for the CDR3 is TGTGCCAGCAGTTACAGGGAAGGAAACACCATATATTTT. Translated, it gives CASSYREGNTIYF.

This clonotype was counted between two and nine times. This chain uses TRBV28 with TRBJ2-7; 9 nucleotides agree with TRBD1. The germline V gene encodes CDR1 MDHEN and CDR2 SYDVKM. The ends lost 3 bases at V and 3 bases at J; junction bases unmatched: 6. The CDR3 spans 15 residues. DNA of the CDR3: TGTGCCAGCAGTTTGCCCGGACAGGGGATCTACGAGCAGTACTTC. Residues: CASSLPGQGIYEQYF.

The DNA for the CDR3 is TGTGCCAGCAGCGACCGGGACAGGGCCAACTATGGCTACACCTTC. Protein sequence: CASSDRDRANYGYTF. This chain joins TRBV9 and TRBJ1-2; TRBD1 aligns across 9 bases. V was pared by 3 bases and J by 2 bases, with 5 bases of the junction left unmatched. The CDR3 has 15 amino acids. In germline, CDR1 is SGDLS, CDR2 YYNGEE.

This clonotype has only a few counts. The rearrangement joins TRBV29-1 to TRBJ2-7; 10 bases map to TRBD1. CDR1 is SQVTM, CDR2 ANQGSEA, per germline. This CDR3 region has 12 residues. V shed 4 bases, J shed 7 bases, and the junction held 4 bases outside the gene matches. The CDR3 protein is CSVGDRGREQYF. Here the CDR3 DNA reads TGCAGCGTTGGTGACAGGGGGCGAGAGCAGTACTTC.

The chain carries TRBV6-1 and TRBJ2-3, with TRBD1 matching over 8 bases. Germline CDR1 and CDR2: MNHNS and SASEGT. This CDR3 is built from 13 residues. V shed 4 bases and J 8 bases; nucleotides not matched to a gene: 5. In nucleotides, the CDR3 is TGTGCCAGCAGTGGGCAGGGGGCGATTACGCAGTATTTT. Translating gives CASSGQGAITQYF.

The chain uses TRBV4-1 and TRBJ2-5, with D perhaps TRBD2 (5 bases). The CDR3 has 14 residues. V was cut by 5 bases and J by 5 bases, with 15 bases left in between. CDR1 is MGHRA, CDR2 YSYEKL, per germline. The CDR3 loop reads CASSKRRPGETQYF. The CDR3 nucleotides are TGCGCCAGCAGCAAGCGGCGACCCGGGGAGACCCAGTACTTC.

CDR3 region: CASSYIANTEAFF. CDR3 nucleotide sequence: TGTGCCAGCAGTTATATCGCGAACACTGAAGCTTTCTTT. V and J are TRBV6-2 or TRBV6-3 and TRBJ1-1; the D is unclear. The germline V gene has CDR1 MNHEY and CDR2 SVGEGT. The CDR3 length is 13 residues. Trimming removed 3 bases at V and 1 base at J, with 6 bases between.

This clonotype was recorded at least ten times. V is TRBV11-2 and J is TRBJ1-2; perhaps TRBD1 as D (6 bases). V was cut by 5 bases and J by 4 bases, with 20 bases left in between. From germline, CDR1 is SGHAT and CDR2 FQNNGV. This CDR3 spans 16 amino acids. CDR3 nucleotide sequence: TGTGCCAGCAGCGCAGCAGGGGACGGCGGGATCTATGGCTACACCTTC. Its protein is CASSAAGDGGIYGYTF. The variable domain in full, completed from reference TRBV11-2 and TRBJ1-2, reads EAGVAQSPRYKIIEKRQSVAFWCNPISGHATLYWYQQILGQGPKLLIQFQNNGVVDDSQLPKDRFSAERLKGVDSTLKIQPAKLEDSAVYLCASSAAGDGGIYGYTFGSGTRLTVV.

The genes are TRBV2 and TRBJ2-1; TRBD1 matches 11 bases. Germline lookup yields CDR1 SNHLY and CDR2 FYNNEI. Losses at the gene ends were 6 bases for V and 5 bases for J; bases not matched to a gene: 6. The CDR3 runs 15 residues. CDR3 DNA sequence: TGTGCCAGCAGATCCCGGGACAGGGGGAACAATGAGCAGTTCTTC. This encodes CASRSRDRGNNEQFF.

This clonotype turned up a few times. This sequence joins TRBV2 and TRBJ2-1; 9 bases match TRBD2. The CDR3 is 15 amino acids. The germline gives CDR1 SNHLY, CDR2 FYNNEI. Trimming at V came to 4 bases and at J to 6 bases, leaving 7 bases not matched to a gene. The CDR3 nucleotides read TGTGCCAGCAGTGTGGTAGCGGGGGTTGTCAATGAGCAGTTCTTC. This codes for CASSVVAGVVNEQFF.

The V call is TRBV5-1, the J call TRBJ2-3; perhaps TRBD1 as D (6 bases). The V gene lost 0 bases and the J gene lost 2 bases, with 10 bases spanning the gap. Germline loops: CDR1 SGHRS, CDR2 YFSETQ. The CDR3 has 15 amino acids. The CDR3 coding sequence is TGCGCCAGCAGCTTGGCGCAGGGGTACACAGATACGCAGTATTTT. Protein: CASSLAQGYTDTQYF.

The sample holds a few counts of this clonotype. The genes are TRBV6-2 or TRBV6-3 and TRBJ2-5; D is unclear. The V end lost 6 bases, the J end lost 5 bases, and 7 bases lay between the germline ends. The germline V gene has CDR1 MNHEY and CDR2 SVGEGT. The CDR3 is 11 residues long. The CDR3 loop reads CASRNLETQYF. The CDR3 coding sequence is TGTGCCAGCAGGAATCTGGAGACCCAGTACTTC.

Many counts were recorded for this clonotype. This chain joins TRBV12-3 or TRBV12-4 and TRBJ2-3; weak D call: TRBD1 (5 bases). The CDR3 has 15 amino acids. Deletions cut 2 bases from V and 0 bases from J, with 9 bases between. CDR3 loop: CASSLQGDSTDTQYF. The CDR3 DNA follows: TGTGCCAGCAGTTTACAGGGCGATAGCACAGATACGCAGTATTTT.

V usage is TRBV29-1 and J usage is TRBJ2-1; 11 nucleotides match TRBD1. The CDR3 runs to 14 residues. Germline-derived CDR1 and CDR2 are SQVTM and ANQGSEA. The V and J ends lost 7 bases and 7 bases, in that order; junction bases with no gene match: 9. The CDR3: CSAFGDRGGNEQFF. CDR3 nucleotides: TGCAGCGCCTTTGGGGACAGGGGGGGGAATGAGCAGTTCTTC.

This clonotype was seen at least ten times. The chain is built from TRBV9 and TRBJ1-1; D is perhaps TRBD1 (5 bases). Trimming took 5 bases from V and 0 from J, leaving 8 bases between them. From germline, CDR1 is SGDLS and CDR2 YYNGEE. CDR3 length equals 13 residues. DNA of the CDR3: TGTGCCAGCAGGAGGGGAATGAACACTGAAGCTTTCTTT. Translating it yields CASRRGMNTEAFF. Using reference TRBV9 and TRBJ1-1 for the parts outside the CDR3, the full variable domain is DSGVTQTPKHLITATGQRVTLRCSPRSGDLSVYWYQQSLDQGLQFLIQYYNGEERAKGNILERFSAQQFPDLHSELNLSSLELGDSALYFCASRRGMNTEAFFGQGTRLTVV.